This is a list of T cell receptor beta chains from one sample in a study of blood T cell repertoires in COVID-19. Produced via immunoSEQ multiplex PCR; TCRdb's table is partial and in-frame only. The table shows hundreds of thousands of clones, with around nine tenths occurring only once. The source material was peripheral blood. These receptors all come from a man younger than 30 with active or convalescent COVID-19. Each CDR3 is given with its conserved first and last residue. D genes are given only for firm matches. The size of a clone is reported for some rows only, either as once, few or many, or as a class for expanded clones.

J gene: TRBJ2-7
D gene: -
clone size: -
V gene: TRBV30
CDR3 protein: CAWTSGAEQYF
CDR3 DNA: TGTGCCTGGACTTCAGGGGCCGAGCAGTACTTC

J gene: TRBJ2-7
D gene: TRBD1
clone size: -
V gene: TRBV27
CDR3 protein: CASKDGGDRCYF
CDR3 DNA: TGTGCCAGCAAGGATGGAGGGGACAGGTGTTACTTC

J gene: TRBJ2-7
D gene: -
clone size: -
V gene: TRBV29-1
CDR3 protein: CSVGTKSLTYEQYF
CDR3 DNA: TGCAGCGTAGGGACAAAAAGTCTAACCTACGAGCAGTACTTC

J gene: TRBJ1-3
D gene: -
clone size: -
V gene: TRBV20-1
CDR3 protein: CSASPGAGNTIYF
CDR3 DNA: TGCAGTGCTAGTCCAGGGGCTGGAAACACCATATATTTT

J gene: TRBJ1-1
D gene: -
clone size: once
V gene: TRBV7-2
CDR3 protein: CASSLDRNTEAFF
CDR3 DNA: TGTGCCAGCAGCTTAGACAGGAACACTGAAGCTTTCTTT

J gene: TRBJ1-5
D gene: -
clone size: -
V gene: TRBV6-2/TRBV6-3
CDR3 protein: CASSAGPRRGNQPQHF
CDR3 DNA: TGTGCCAGCAGCGCAGGGCCACGCCGAGGAAATCAGCCCCAGCATTTT

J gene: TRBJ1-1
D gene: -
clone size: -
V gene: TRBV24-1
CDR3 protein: CATSDPKTPNTEAFF
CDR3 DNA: TGTGCCACCAGTGATCCAAAAACACCGAACACTGAAGCTTTCTTT

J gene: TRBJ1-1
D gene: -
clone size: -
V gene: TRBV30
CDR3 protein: CAWSHRRNTEAFF
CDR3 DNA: TGTGCCTGGAGTCACCGGAGAAACACTGAAGCTTTCTTT

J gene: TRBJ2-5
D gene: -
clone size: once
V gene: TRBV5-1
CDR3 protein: CASSLGGRERETQYF
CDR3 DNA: TGCGCCAGCAGCTTGGGAGGCAGGGAAAGAGAGACCCAGTACTTC

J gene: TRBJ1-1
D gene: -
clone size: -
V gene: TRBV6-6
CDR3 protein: CASRGQFSLNTEAFF
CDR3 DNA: TGTGCCAGCAGGGGACAATTCTCATTGAACACTGAAGCTTTCTTT

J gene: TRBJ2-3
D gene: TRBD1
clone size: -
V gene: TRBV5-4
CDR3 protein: CASSWGQGMLDTQYF
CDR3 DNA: TGTGCCAGCAGCTGGGGACAGGGGATGTTAGATACGCAGTATTTT

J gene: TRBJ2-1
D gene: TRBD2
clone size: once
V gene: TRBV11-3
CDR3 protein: CASSPPRGSRSSYNEQFF
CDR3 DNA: TGTGCCAGCAGCCCCCCTCGCGGGAGTCGGAGCTCCTACAATGAGCAGTTCTTC

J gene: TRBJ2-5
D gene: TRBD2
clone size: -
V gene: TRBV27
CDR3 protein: CASSLLSSGGSRETQYF
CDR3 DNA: TGTGCCAGCAGTTTATTGTCTAGCGGGGGGTCTAGAGAGACCCAGTACTTC

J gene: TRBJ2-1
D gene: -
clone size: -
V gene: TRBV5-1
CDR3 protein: CASSVRLGRAYNEQFF
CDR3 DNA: TGCGCCAGCAGCGTGCGACTAGGACGCGCCTACAATGAGCAGTTCTTC

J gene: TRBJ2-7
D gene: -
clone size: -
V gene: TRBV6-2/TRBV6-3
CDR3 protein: CASSYEGYYEQYF
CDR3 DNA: TGTGCCAGCAGTTACGAGGGATACTACGAGCAGTACTTC

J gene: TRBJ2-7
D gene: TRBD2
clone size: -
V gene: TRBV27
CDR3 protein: CASSPGLAGVGEQYF
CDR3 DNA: TGTGCCAGCAGTCCCGGACTAGCGGGAGTGGGAGAGCAGTACTTC

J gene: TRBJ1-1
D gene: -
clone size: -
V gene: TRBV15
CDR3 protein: CATSKRMGAVEAFF
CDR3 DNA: TGTGCCACCAGCAAACGGATGGGAGCGGTAGAAGCTTTCTTT

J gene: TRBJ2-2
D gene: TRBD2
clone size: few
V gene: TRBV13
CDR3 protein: CASSEGLAGYTGELFF
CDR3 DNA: TGTGCCAGCAGCGAGGGACTAGCGGGATACACCGGGGAGCTGTTTTTT

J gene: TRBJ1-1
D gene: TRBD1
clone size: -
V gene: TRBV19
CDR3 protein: CASIWTGPLNTEAFF
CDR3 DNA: TGTGCCAGTATATGGACAGGGCCCCTGAACACTGAAGCTTTCTTT